The rows below give T cell receptor beta chains drawn from one sample of a study of blood T cells in healthy people across ages. TCRdb re-called the 5' RACE reads through MiXCR, storing one row per CDR3 protein. Of 500,000 to 550,000 distinct CDR3 sequences in the sample, less than 25% were seen once. This same sample was also taken into another study, of T cells of mothers and their children.

The sequenced sample consisted of blood. These receptors all come from a boy aged 5-17 years in good health. Both conserved end residues are part of each CDR3. The D gene is left open where the match is weak. Not all rows give a size; the values are once, few, many and, for expanded clones, a class.

>.|few|TRBJ2-5|TRBV28|15
TGTGCCAGCAGCGTAGTCCTGAGTTCCTCCTCTACCCAGTACTTC
CASSVVLSSSSTQYF
>TRBD1|few|TRBJ1-4|TRBV3-1|16
TGTGCCAGCAGCCGGAACAGGGGTGCAACTAATGGAAAACTGTTTTTT
CASSRNRGATNGKLFF
>.|few|TRBJ2-7|TRBV28|17
TGTGCCAGCAGTTTTGTTGGGCAGATCTTGAGCTCCTACGAGCAGTACTTC
CASSFVGQILSSYEQYF
>.|.|TRBJ1-1|TRBV28|13
TGTGCCAGCAGTTTAATGGGAGGGGCGCGATGGGGGTTT
CASSLMGGARWGF
>.|.|TRBJ1-2|TRBV5-1|14
TGCGCCAGCAGGCCGCAATCACAGGGTACGAGCTACACCTTC
CASRPQSQGTSYTF
>.|.|TRBJ1-2|TRBV28|13
TGTGCCAGCAGTTCACCAGCTGGCTATGGCTACACCTTC
CASSSPAGYGYTF
>.|.|TRBJ1-1|TRBV6-5|13
TGTGCCAGCACCCAGGGAGGGAACACTGAAGTTTTCTTT
CASTQGGNTEVFF
>.|.|TRBJ2-2|TRBV7-2|11
TGTGCCAGCACACAAGCCGGGGAGCTGTTTTTT
CASTQAGELFF
>.|many|TRBJ2-7|TRBV7-8|15
TGTGCCAGCAGGGTAGTCGGGGGCACCGCGGGCGAGCAGTACTTC
CASRVVGGTAGEQYF
>TRBD1|.|TRBJ2-7|TRBV5-1|14
TGCGCCAGCAAGGTGACAGGGTATTATCACGAGCAGTACTTC
CASKVTGYYHEQYF
>TRBD1|.|TRBJ2-7|TRBV6-6|14
TGTGCCAGCAGTAAGGACAGGGGGCGGCCCGAGCAGTACTTC
CASSKDRGRPEQYF
>.|.|TRBJ2-5|TRBV28|14
TGTGCCAGCAGTTTTGTGACTGTCCAAGAGACCCAGTACTTC
CASSFVTVQETQYF
>.|.|TRBJ2-3|TRBV7-2|14
TGTGCCAGCAGCCCCTTGGGGGATGCGTATACGCAGTATTTT
CASSPLGDAYTQYF
>.|few|TRBJ2-7|TRBV6-5|13
TGTGCCAGCAGTTACGACAGAGGCGACGAGCAGTACTTC
CASSYDRGDEQYF
>.|.|TRBJ1-1|TRBV12-3/TRBV12-4|13
TGTGCCAGCACGCCCATTGGGAACACTGAAGCTTTCTTT
CASTPIGNTEAFF
>.|few|TRBJ1-3|TRBV13|12
TGTGCCAGCAGCTTAGCGGAAAACACCATATATTTT
CASSLAENTIYF
>.|.|TRBJ1-5|TRBV19|15
TGTGCCAGTAGTATAGGACCGCATAGCAATCAGCCCCAGCATTTT
CASSIGPHSNQPQHF
>.|.|TRBJ2-5|TRBV2|17
TGTGCCAGCAGTGAAAGGGGGGGGACCGAGAAACAAGAGACCCAGTACTTC
CASSERGGTEKQETQYF
>TRBD2|.|TRBJ2-1|TRBV19|13
TGTGCCAGTAGTCCGAGCGGGGGGATTGGGCAGTTCTTC
CASSPSGGIGQFF
>.|few|TRBJ2-3|TRBV28|12
TGTGCCAGCACCCTAGCGGCAGGGGCGCAGTATTTT
CASTLAAGAQYF
>.|few|TRBJ2-7|TRBV29-1|11
TGCAGCGCCGCTACACCCTACGAGCAGTACTTC
CSAATPYEQYF
>.|.|TRBJ2-3|TRBV20-1|17
TGCAGCGCTAGTTGGGCTTCGGGGACCGAACCCACAGATACGCAGTATTTT
CSASWASGTEPTDTQYF
>.|few|TRBJ1-3|TRBV6-1|14
TGTGCCAGCAGTCCTTGGACAGCTGGAAACACCATATATTTT
CASSPWTAGNTIYF
>TRBD2|few|TRBJ2-7|TRBV20-1|14
TGCAGTGCTAGCCCTAGCGGGACCAACTACGAGCAGTACTTC
CSASPSGTNYEQYF